The T cell receptor beta chain under discussion was sequenced for a study of blood T cells in healthy people across ages. Study at large: The template switching approach captured approximately one barcoded beta molecule for every two T cells. Regarding the study as a whole: As naive T cell percentage varied, TCR beta diversity correlated strongly with it. It was held that diversity estimates obtained from one million T cells represented underestimates. Per million T cells, the diversity of TCR beta decreased roughly linearly as age advanced.

Alongside a J-beta primer mix, a sample-barcoded 5' primer served in a second PCR lasting about 6 to 12 cycles. TCRdb re-derived calls from the 5' RACE reads in MiXCR, one entry per CDR3 protein. Among some 800,000 distinct CDR3 sequences, around 42% were seen once, and the ten largest hold around 18%. This clonotype was counted a few times. Its cognate antigen is unknown. The germline gives CDR1 SGDLS, CDR2 YYNGEE. The junction had 8 bases not matched to a gene; V was cut back by 3 bases and J by 8 bases. The CDR3 runs to 14 residues. The V call is TRBV9, the J call TRBJ1-2, with 9 bases that match TRBD1. This clonotype was sampled from a man in his 60s in good health. Sequencing was carried out using blood. The CDR3 here is CASSAGQGSYGYTF. The CDR3 DNA is TGTGCCAGCAGCGCCGGACAGGGGAGTTACGGCTACACCTTC.